A selection of T cell receptor beta chains follows, all from one sample in a study of T cells in Graves' hyperthyroidism and ophthalmopathy. TCRdb reprocessed the multiplex PCR reads with MiXCR, giving one entry per CDR3 protein. The data show fewer than 550,000 distinct CDR3 sequences, around a quarter seen once. The sample comprised blood. Receptors originate from a woman aged 25 to 39 with Graves' ophthalmopathy. The CDR3 runs from the conserved cysteine through the conserved F or W. The D gene is left open where the match is weak. Only part of the rows carry a size: once, few, many, or a class if the clone is expanded.

d_call	clone_size	j_call	v_call	cdr3_nt	cdr3_aa
.	many	TRBJ1-1	TRBV2	TGTGCCACAGAATTAGGACGGAACACTGAAGCTTTCTTT	CATELGRNTEAFF
.	many	TRBJ1-2	TRBV20-1	TGCAGTGCTAGAGGAACCGACCGAGACTATGGCTACACCTTC	CSARGTDRDYGYTF
.	many	TRBJ2-7	TRBV10-1	TGCGCCAGCAGTGAGAACATCTACGAGCAGTACTTC	CASSENIYEQYF
TRBD2	many	TRBJ2-2	TRBV9	TGTGCCAGCAGCGTATATGGTGGGGGGGCCGGGGAGCTGTTTTTT	CASSVYGGGAGELFF
.	.	TRBJ2-7	TRBV6-1	TGTGCCAGCAGTGAGGGGCCCGACGAGCAGTACTTC	CASSEGPDEQYF
.	many	TRBJ2-5	TRBV12-3/TRBV12-4	TGTGCCAGCAGTTTAGCGGCTGCACGCCTGATAGAGACCCAGTACTTC	CASSLAAARLIETQYF
TRBD1	many	TRBJ1-2	TRBV6-1	TGTGCCAGCAGTGCCGACAGGGACTATGGCTACACCTTC	CASSADRDYGYTF
.	.	TRBJ1-1	TRBV6-4	TGTGCCAGCAGTGGGGGACCGCAAGGGAACACTGAAGCTTTCTTT	CASSGGPQGNTEAFF
.	many	TRBJ2-4	TRBV7-6	TGTGCCAGCAGCTTGACGGGGCCGGAGGACATTCAGTACTTC	CASSLTGPEDIQYF
TRBD2	.	TRBJ2-7	TRBV4-3	TGCGCCAGCAGCCAAGATCCCGGCGGGGGGGCCAACGAGCAGTACTTC	CASSQDPGGGANEQYF
.	many	TRBJ1-1	TRBV12-3/TRBV12-4	TGTGCCAGCAGTTTGTACAGTTTAGGGGAACGCGACACTGAAGCTTTCTTT	CASSLYSLGERDTEAFF
.	.	TRBJ1-1	TRBV11-1	TGTGCCAGCAGCTTATTGGGGGACGACACTGAAGCTTTCTTT	CASSLLGDDTEAFF
.	.	TRBJ2-2	TRBV28	TGTGCCAGCGGTTCGCCCATTGGAGCAGCGAACACCGGGGAGCTGTTTTTT	CASGSPIGAANTGELFF
.	.	TRBJ1-1	TRBV2	TGTGCCAGCAACCAGGAAGCTGAAGCTTTCTTT	CASNQEAEAFF
.	.	TRBJ1-1	TRBV6-1	TGTGCCAGCAGCGACGAACAGGGTATCACTGAAGCTTTCTTT	CASSDEQGITEAFF
.	many	TRBJ2-5	TRBV11-1	TGTGCCAGCAGTTTGGGACGGTACCAAGAGACCCAGTACTTC	CASSLGRYQETQYF
.	many	TRBJ2-7	TRBV28	TGTGCCAGCAGTTTAAGGCCCGGGAGCTCCTACGAGCAGTACTTC	CASSLRPGSSYEQYF
.	.	TRBJ1-3	TRBV12-3/TRBV12-4	TGTGCCAGCAGGCGGGACTTTCGCATCTCTGGAAACACCATATATTTT	CASRRDFRISGNTIYF
.	many	TRBJ2-7	TRBV9	TGTGCCAGCAGCGTCGGCAGGGGAGACTACGAGCAGTACTTC	CASSVGRGDYEQYF
.	.	TRBJ2-5	TRBV15	TGTGCCACCAGCACGGGGAGCGAGACCCAGTACTTC	CATSTGSETQYF
.	.	TRBJ2-7	TRBV10-3	TGTGCCATCCGAGGGGTGGGGCCCCACGAGCAGTACTTC	CAIRGVGPHEQYF
TRBD1	many	TRBJ1-2	TRBV11-1	TGTGCCAGCAGCTTAGGGGACAGCCGGACCGGCTATGGCTACACCTTC	CASSLGDSRTGYGYTF
TRBD1	many	TRBJ1-2	TRBV18	TGTGCCAGCTCACCTCTACGGACAGGGATGGACTATGGCTACACCTTC	CASSPLRTGMDYGYTF
.	many	TRBJ1-1	TRBV19	TGTGCCACCTTTCTCGCGTATGGCACTGAAGCTTTCTTT	CATFLAYGTEAFF
.	many	TRBJ1-2	TRBV11-2	TGTGCCAGCAGCTCGGTGGGGCAGCCGTATGGCTACACCTTC	CASSSVGQPYGYTF
.	few	TRBJ2-7	TRBV28	TGTGCCAGCAGTTTATCCCCGGGGGCGGGATCCTACGATCAGTACTTC	CASSLSPGAGSYDQYF
TRBD1	many	TRBJ2-7	TRBV29-1	TGCAGCGTTAACATCCGGGACAGGGCCGGAGAGCAGTACTTC	CSVNIRDRAGEQYF
.	few	TRBJ1-5	TRBV5-1	TGCGCCAGCAGCTTGGGCGGGGCATCATATCAGCCCCAGCATTTT	CASSLGGASYQPQHF
TRBD1	many	TRBJ2-7	TRBV5-8	TGTGCCAGCAGCTTCCGGACAGGGGGCTACGAGCAGTACTTC	CASSFRTGGYEQYF
.	many	TRBJ1-1	TRBV20-1	TGCAGTGCTAGAGATTGGGGCGGATCTGGGGCTGAAGCTTTCTTT	CSARDWGGSGAEAFF
.	many	TRBJ2-7	TRBV14	TGTGCCAGCTCCCCCCAGCAGGACCTCTACGAGCAGTACTTC	CASSPQQDLYEQYF
.	.	TRBJ1-1	TRBV6-1	TGTGCCAGCAGTGAAGGGTGGGGGACCGTCGCTTTCTTT	CASSEGWGTVAFF
TRBD2	many	TRBJ2-5	TRBV10-2	TGCGCCAGCAGGAAACTAGCGGGGGGGTGGGAGACCCAGTACTTC	CASRKLAGGWETQYF
.	many	TRBJ1-2	TRBV6-2/TRBV6-3	TGTGCCAGCGAGGACCCTGGACAGCGCTATGGCTACACCTTC	CASEDPGQRYGYTF
.	many	TRBJ1-2	TRBV5-1	TGCGCCAGCAGCTTGGACAGGTCCTCCTATGGCTACACCTTC	CASSLDRSSYGYTF
TRBD1	many	TRBJ2-7	TRBV29-1	TGCAGCGGAGAGACCCAGGGGGCCGAGCAGTACTTC	CSGETQGAEQYF
.	.	TRBJ1-2	TRBV19	TGTGCCAGTGGTCGAGGGGTTAACTATGGCTACACCTTC	CASGRGVNYGYTF
TRBD1	many	TRBJ1-2	TRBV6-2/TRBV6-3	TGTGCCAGCAGACCTCGTTCCGGGACAGCTAAGAATGGCTACACCTTC	CASRPRSGTAKNGYTF
.	many	TRBJ2-2	TRBV19	TGTGCCAGCCAAAGAGTCGGGGAGCTGTTTTTT	CASQRVGELFF
TRBD1	many	TRBJ1-5	TRBV12-3/TRBV12-4	TGTGCCAGCAGTATGACAGGGGTCAATCAGCCCCAGCATTTT	CASSMTGVNQPQHF
.	.	TRBJ1-2	TRBV5-1	TGCGCCAGCAGCTCCGGGGGGGACCGGGTGGTAGGCTACACCTTC	CASSSGGDRVVGYTF
.	few	TRBJ2-2	TRBV24-1	TGTGCCACCAGTGATATGGGCACCGGGGAGCTGTTTTTT	CATSDMGTGELFF
TRBD1	.	TRBJ1-3	TRBV6-1	TGTGCCAGCAGAATGGACAGGGTGGGGAACACCATATATTTT	CASRMDRVGNTIYF
TRBD1	many	TRBJ2-2	TRBV10-3	TGTGCCATCAAGCCCGGGACAGGGGGGGGAGACACCGGGGAGCTGTTTTTT	CAIKPGTGGGDTGELFF
TRBD1	many	TRBJ1-1	TRBV18	TGTGCCAGCTCAACACAGGGGGTTGGGGCGAACACTGAAGCTTTCTTT	CASSTQGVGANTEAFF
TRBD2	.	TRBJ2-2	TRBV11-1	TGTGCCAGCAGTTCCCCCGCGGGGGGGAACACCGGGGAGCTGTTTTTT	CASSSPAGGNTGELFF
TRBD1	.	TRBJ2-5	TRBV24-1	TGTGCCACCCAACAGGGGCCGAGGGGAGAGACCCAGTACTTC	CATQQGPRGETQYF
.	many	TRBJ2-7	TRBV5-1	TGCGCCAGCAGCTGGTGGAAGGACGGCCCCTACGAGCAGTACTTC	CASSWWKDGPYEQYF
.	many	TRBJ1-5	TRBV5-6	TGTGCCAGCAGCTTGTATCAGGCGGTGTTGGGGCCCCAGCATTTT	CASSLYQAVLGPQHF
TRBD1	.	TRBJ1-5	TRBV12-3/TRBV12-4	TGTGCCAGCAGCCGCGGGACAGCGCATCAGCCCCAGCATTTT	CASSRGTAHQPQHF
.	many	TRBJ2-6	TRBV7-3	TGTGCCAGCAGCTTAACACAGTTCTCTGGGGCCAACGTCCTGACTTTC	CASSLTQFSGANVLTF
.	.	TRBJ1-2	TRBV2	TGTGCCAGCAGCGTCGGATACTATGGTTACACCTTC	CASSVGYYGYTF
TRBD1	few	TRBJ1-5	TRBV2	TGTGCCAGCAGTCTACGGACAGGTTATAGCAATCAGCCCCAGCATTTT	CASSLRTGYSNQPQHF
.	many	TRBJ2-5	TRBV6-1	TGTGCCAGCAGTCAACAGCCCCCGGAGACCCAGTACTTC	CASSQQPPETQYF
.	many	TRBJ1-2	TRBV2	TGTGCCAGCAATTATGGACAGACTAACTATGGCTACACCTTC	CASNYGQTNYGYTF
.	many	TRBJ2-5	TRBV20-1	TGCAGTGCTACGCCCCACGAGACCCAGTACTTC	CSATPHETQYF
TRBD2	.	TRBJ2-7	TRBV5-1	TGCGCCAGCACGCAGAGCGGGGGAAACTCAGGCGAGCAGTACTTC	CASTQSGGNSGEQYF